The entry that follows covers one TCR beta chain sequence. One end of the junction does not line up with germline, which may come from a read error. CDR1 LNHDA and CDR2 SQIVND come from the germline V gene (reference sequence). The length of the CDR3 is 17 residues. This specimen belongs to a study of shared clonotypes between healthy human individuals. Sequencing was performed with immunoSEQ multiplex PCR; in TCRdb, only in-frame clones are kept and a portion is missing. The table has a few million clones, around 94% seen once; the top ten hold about 0.13%. Sample: naive CD4+ T cells sorted from blood. Sample subset: CD45RA+ positively selected. The TCR comes from a man aged 18 to 29 in good health. This chain uses TRBV19 with TRBJ2-2; TRBD2 matches at 9 bases. The chain's CDR3 is CASSPGTSYGNPGELFF. DNA for the CDR3: TGTGCCAGTAGCCCTGGGACTAGCTATGGGAACCCCGGGGAGCTGTTTTTT.